The text below deals with one TCR beta chain. The data belong to a study of blood T cell repertoires in COVID-19. Germline assignment: CDR1 KGHSH and CDR2 LQKENI. CDR3 size: 13 residues. V was trimmed by 4 bases and J by 7 bases, leaving 10 bases between them. Measured with immunoSEQ multiplex PCR; TCRdb has only the in-frame clones, and not every one. The repertoire holds under 300,000 clones, with over 90% as singletons. Sample: peripheral blood. The rearrangement links TRBV18 to TRBJ1-4; perhaps TRBD1 as D (5 bases). The clonotype comes from a man aged 25-45 years with COVID-19, enrolled during active disease. The CDR3 DNA reads as TGTGCCAGCTCACGGGGCAGGCCTGAAAAACTGTTTTTT. Amino acids: CASSRGRPEKLFF. The whole variable domain, remainder taken from reference TRBV18 and TRBJ1-4, is NAGVMQNPRHLVRRRGQEARLRCSPMKGHSHVYWYRQLPEEGLKFMVYLQKENIIDESGMPKERFSAEFPKEGPSILRIQQVVRGDSAAYFCASSRGRPEKLFFGSGTQLSVL.